This passage covers 14 T cell receptor beta chains from one sample sequenced in a study of Tregs in tolerant kidney transplant recipients. Data came from immunoSEQ multiplex PCR; TCRdb stores just in-frame clones and leaves some out. This table has about 240,000 clones, roughly 80% appearing once. The specimen sequenced was CD4+ T cells from blood. These receptors originate from a human donor in good health.

This clone has a single count. The chain combines TRBV25-1 with TRBJ2-3; the D gene is possibly TRBD1 (6 bases). V lost 1 base to trimming and J lost 2 bases, with 10 bases between them. The CDR3 loop spans 15 amino acids. Germline V gives CDR1 MGHDK, CDR2 SYGVNS. CDR3 coding DNA: TGTGCCAGCAGTGAATTTAGGACAGTCACAGATACGCAGTATTTT. Translated: CASSEFRTVTDTQYF.

The genes are TRBV30 and TRBJ1-5, with D unclear. This CDR3 contains 14 residues. Trimming pared 0 bases from V and 0 bases from J, leaving 6 bases between. The germline V gene encodes CDR1 GTSNPN and CDR2 SVGIG (reference sequence). The CDR3 loop reads CAWSVLDSNQPQHF. The CDR3 nucleotides are TGTGCCTGGAGTGTACTGGATAGCAATCAGCCCCAGCATTTT.

The CDR3 region is CASSLGARGAGRQFF. For the CDR3, the DNA is TGTGCCAGCAGCTTAGGCGCGCGGGGGGCGGGTAGGCAGTTCTTC. The V gene is TRBV7-2, the J gene TRBJ2-1; the match to TRBD2 covers 8 bases. V was pared by 1 base and J by 12 bases, with 11 bases of the junction left unmatched. The germline gives CDR1 SGHTA, CDR2 FQGNSA. CDR3 length: 15 amino acids.

The chain is built from TRBV2 and TRBJ1-2; 7 nucleotides line up with TRBD1. This CDR3 is built from 14 residues. Trimming removed 5 bases from V and 2 bases from J; junction bases left unmatched: 5. CDR1 and CDR2 (germline): SNHLY, FYNNEI. This CDR3 reads CASSPGTENYGYTF. CDR3 DNA sequence: TGTGCCAGCAGTCCCGGGACAGAGAACTATGGCTACACCTTC.

The chain links TRBV5-4 to TRBJ2-7; 7 bases agree with TRBD1. V lost 2 bases and J lost 3; bases outside the gene matches: 5. Germline CDR1 and CDR2: SGHNT and YYREEE (reference sequence). The CDR3 runs 14 residues. The CDR3 loop is CASSFRQGNYEQYF. The CDR3, as DNA: TGTGCCAGCAGCTTTCGACAGGGTAACTACGAGCAGTACTTC.

The gene calls are TRBV21-1 and TRBJ2-5. TRBV21-1 has pseudogene status. This CDR3 comprises 16 residues. The CDR3 DNA is TGTGCCAGCAGCAAAGTAAGCAGGGTGGGAGTGGAGACCCAGTACTTC. Translated, it gives CASSKVSRVGVETQYF.

The V call is TRBV6-4, the J call TRBJ2-3, with TRBD2 matching 9 bases. The CDR3 is 15 residues long. The trim removed 4 bases at V and 8 bases at J, leaving 10 bases unmatched. Germline CDR1 is MRHNA and CDR2 is SNTAGT. The CDR3 sequence is CASSVEAGGRSTQYF. As DNA, the CDR3 is TGTGCCAGCAGTGTAGAGGCGGGGGGGCGAAGTACGCAGTATTTT.

This chain links TRBV20-1 with TRBJ1-1, with D tentatively TRBD1 (6 bases). The CDR3 loop spans 11 amino acids. Germline values: CDR1 DFQATT, CDR2 SNEGSKA (reference sequence). CDR3 sequence reads: CRRGRGAEAFF. Here the CDR3 DNA reads TGCAGGAGGGGCAGGGGCGCTGAAGCTTTCTTT.

The genes are TRBV11-2 and TRBJ1-2; the D is unclear. V lost 5 bases and J lost 4, with 8 bases in between. CDR3 length equals 12 residues. The germline CDR1 and CDR2 sequences are SGHAT and FQNNGV. The DNA for the CDR3 is TGTGCCAGCAGCCTCGTGACCTATGGCTACACCTTC. Its protein is CASSLVTYGYTF.

The gene calls are TRBV5-1 and TRBJ2-7; 10 bases line up with TRBD1. With 5 bases clipped from V and 3 bases from J, the junction kept 5 bases outside the gene matches. Germline V lookup: CDR1 SGHRS, CDR2 YFSETQ. This CDR3 contains 14 residues. CDR3 sequence reads: CASRATGGLYEQYF. CDR3 in DNA: TGCGCCAGCAGGGCGACAGGGGGCCTCTACGAGCAGTACTTC.

The V and J genes are TRBV11-2 and TRBJ1-2; D might be TRBD1 (6 bases). V lost 5 bases and J 7 bases, leaving 20 bases between the germline ends. Germline CDR1 and CDR2: SGHAT and FQNNGV. CDR3 length: 15 amino acids. This CDR3 is CASSATTGPRGGYTF. CDR3 nucleotides: TGTGCCAGCAGCGCCACAACAGGGCCCAGGGGTGGCTACACCTTC.

CDR3 residues: CASSPALGTGTGSYEQYF. CDR3 nucleotide sequence: TGTGCCAGCTCACCAGCCCTAGGGACAGGGACCGGCTCCTACGAGCAGTACTTC. This sequence joins TRBV18 and TRBJ2-7; TRBD1 aligns across 9 bases. Germline CDR1 and CDR2: KGHSH and LQKENI. The CDR3 consists of 18 residues. V shed 2 bases and J 0 bases; nucleotides not matched to a gene: 11.

The gene calls are TRBV5-6 and TRBJ1-1, with no clear D. The CDR3 has 15 amino acids. Germline CDR1 SGHDT, CDR2 YYEEEE. The V gene lost 0 bases and the J gene lost 1 base, with 10 bases spanning the gap. The CDR3 nucleotides read TGTGCCAGCAGCTTGGGACGGGTCTCGAACACTGAAGCTTTCTTT. This codes for CASSLGRVSNTEAFF.

The CDR3 sequence is CASRDLNTGELFF. CDR3 bases: TGTGCCAGCCGAGATTTAAACACCGGGGAGCTGTTTTTT. The chain links TRBV6-6 to TRBJ2-2; no reliable D call. Trimming took off 8 bases at V and 2 bases at J, with 9 bases between the two ends. This CDR3 is built from 13 residues. The germline V gene encodes CDR1 MNHNY and CDR2 SVGAGI (reference sequence).